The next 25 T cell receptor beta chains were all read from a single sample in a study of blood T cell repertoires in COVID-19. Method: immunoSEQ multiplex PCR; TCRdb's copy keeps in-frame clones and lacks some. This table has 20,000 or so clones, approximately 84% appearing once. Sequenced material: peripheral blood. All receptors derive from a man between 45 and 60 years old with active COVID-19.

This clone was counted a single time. The CDR3 protein is CASSPTGQAEAFF. CDR3 in DNA: TGTGCCAGCAGCCCCACGGGACAGGCTGAAGCTTTCTTT. The chain employs TRBV3-1 (or the pseudogene TRBV3-2) and TRBJ1-1; TRBD1 agrees at 8 bases. The CDR3 extends over 13 amino acids. Trimming removed 4 bases from V and 6 bases from J; junction bases left unmatched: 4. Germline V gene lookup returns CDR1 LGHDT and CDR2 YNNKEL (reference sequence).

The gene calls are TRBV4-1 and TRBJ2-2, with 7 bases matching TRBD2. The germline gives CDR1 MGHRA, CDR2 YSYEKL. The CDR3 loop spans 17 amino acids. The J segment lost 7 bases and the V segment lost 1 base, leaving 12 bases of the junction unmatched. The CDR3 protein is CASSQGLRGRGGGELFF. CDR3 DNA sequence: TGCGCCAGCAGCCAAGGACTGCGGGGCCGCGGGGGCGGGGAGCTGTTTTTT.

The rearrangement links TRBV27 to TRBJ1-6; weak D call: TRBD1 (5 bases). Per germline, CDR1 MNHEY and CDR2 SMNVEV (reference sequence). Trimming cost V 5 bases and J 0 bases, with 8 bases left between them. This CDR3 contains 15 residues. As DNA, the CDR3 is TGTGCCAGCAGTCGACAGAGCTCCTATAATTCACCCCTCCACTTT. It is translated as CASSRQSSYNSPLHF.

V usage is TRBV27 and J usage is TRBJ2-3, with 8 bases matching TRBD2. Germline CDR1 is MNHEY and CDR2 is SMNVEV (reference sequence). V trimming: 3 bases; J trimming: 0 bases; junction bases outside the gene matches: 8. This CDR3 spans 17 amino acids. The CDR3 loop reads CASSFLSGGPSTDTQYF. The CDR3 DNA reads TGTGCCAGCAGTTTTTTGAGCGGGGGCCCCAGCACAGATACGCAGTATTTT.

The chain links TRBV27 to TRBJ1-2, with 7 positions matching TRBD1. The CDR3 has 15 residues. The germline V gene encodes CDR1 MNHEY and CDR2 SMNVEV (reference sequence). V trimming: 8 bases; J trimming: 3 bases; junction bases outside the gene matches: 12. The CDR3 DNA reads TGTGCCAGCTGGGGGTCCACCGGGACAGACTATGGCTACACCTTC. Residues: CASWGSTGTDYGYTF.

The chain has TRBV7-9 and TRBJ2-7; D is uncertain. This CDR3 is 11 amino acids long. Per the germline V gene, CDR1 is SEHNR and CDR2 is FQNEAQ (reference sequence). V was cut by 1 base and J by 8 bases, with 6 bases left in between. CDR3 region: CASSLGDKQYF. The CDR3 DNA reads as TGTGCCAGCAGCTTAGGAGATAAGCAGTACTTC.

CDR3 DNA sequence: TGTGCCAGCAGTTTGGCAGGAACCTACGAGCAGTACTTC. Amino acid sequence: CASSLAGTYEQYF. The chain recombines TRBV6-2 or TRBV6-3 with TRBJ2-7; D call uncertain. CDR1 and CDR2 (germline): MNHEY, SVGEGT. This CDR3 is built from 13 residues. The ends were cut back, 4 bases at V and 2 bases at J, with 9 bases in the middle.

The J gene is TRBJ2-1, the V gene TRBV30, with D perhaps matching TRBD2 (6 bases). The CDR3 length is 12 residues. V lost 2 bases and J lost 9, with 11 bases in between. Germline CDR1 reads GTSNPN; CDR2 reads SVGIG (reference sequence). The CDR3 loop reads CAWSRLDREQFF. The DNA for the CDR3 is TGTGCCTGGAGTAGACTAGACCGTGAGCAGTTCTTC. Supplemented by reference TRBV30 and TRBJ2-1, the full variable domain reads SQTIHQWPATLVQPVGSPLSLECTVEGTSNPNLYWYRQAAGRGLQLLFYSVGIGQISSEVPQNLSASRPQDRQFILSSKKLLLSDSGFYLCAWSRLDREQFFGPGTRLTVL.

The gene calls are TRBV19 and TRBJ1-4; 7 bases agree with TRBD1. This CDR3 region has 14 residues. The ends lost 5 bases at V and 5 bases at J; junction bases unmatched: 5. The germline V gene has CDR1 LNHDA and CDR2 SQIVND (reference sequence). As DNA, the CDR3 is TGTGCCAGTAGTTTCGGACAGGCAAATGAAAAACTGTTTTTT. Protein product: CASSFGQANEKLFF. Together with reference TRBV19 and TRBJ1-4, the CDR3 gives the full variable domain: DGGITQSPKYLFRKEGQNVTLSCEQNLNHDAMYWYRQDPGQGLRLIYYSQIVNDFQKGDIAEGYSVSREKKESFPLTVTSAQKNPTAFYLCASSFGQANEKLFFGSGTQLSVL.

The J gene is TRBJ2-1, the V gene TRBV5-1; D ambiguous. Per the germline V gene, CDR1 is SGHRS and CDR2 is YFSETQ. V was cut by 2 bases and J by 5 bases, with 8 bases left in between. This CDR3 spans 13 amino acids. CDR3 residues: CASSFTADNEQFF. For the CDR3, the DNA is TGCGCCAGCAGCTTTACAGCCGACAATGAGCAGTTCTTC.

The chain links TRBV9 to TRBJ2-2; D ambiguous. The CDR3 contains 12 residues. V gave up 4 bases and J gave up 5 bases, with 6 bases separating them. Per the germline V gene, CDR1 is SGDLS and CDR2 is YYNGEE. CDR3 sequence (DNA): TGTGCCAGCAGCACTTATACCGGGGAGCTGTTTTTT. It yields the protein CASSTYTGELFF.

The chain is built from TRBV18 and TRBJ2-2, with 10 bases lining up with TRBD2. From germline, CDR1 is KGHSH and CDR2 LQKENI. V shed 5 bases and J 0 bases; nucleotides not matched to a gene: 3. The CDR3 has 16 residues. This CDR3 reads CASSASGGPNTGELFF. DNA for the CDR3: TGTGCCAGCTCAGCTAGCGGGGGCCCGAACACCGGGGAGCTGTTTTTT.

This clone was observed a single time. CDR3 residues: CASSAGGGYTEAFF. The CDR3 DNA follows: TGTGCCAGCAGCGCGGGAGGGGGGTACACTGAAGCTTTCTTT. This rearrangement joins TRBV13 to TRBJ1-1; the D gene is possibly TRBD1 (6 bases). The CDR3 loop spans 14 amino acids. Trimming took off 5 bases at V and 3 bases at J, with 13 bases between the two ends. Per germline, CDR1 PRHDT and CDR2 FYEKMQ (reference sequence). Based on the CDR3 plus reference TRBV13 and TRBJ1-1, the full variable domain is AAGVIQSPRHLIKEKRETATLKCYPIPRHDTVYWYQQGPGQDPQFLISFYEKMQSDKGSIPDRFSAQQFSDYHSELNMSSLELGDSALYFCASSAGGGYTEAFFGQGTRLTVV.

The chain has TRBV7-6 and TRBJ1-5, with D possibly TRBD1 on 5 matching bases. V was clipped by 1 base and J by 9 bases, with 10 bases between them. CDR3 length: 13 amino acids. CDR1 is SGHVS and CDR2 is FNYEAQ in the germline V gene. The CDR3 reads CASSLGGGLPQHF. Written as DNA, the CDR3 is TGTGCCAGCAGCTTAGGGGGGGGATTGCCCCAGCATTTT.

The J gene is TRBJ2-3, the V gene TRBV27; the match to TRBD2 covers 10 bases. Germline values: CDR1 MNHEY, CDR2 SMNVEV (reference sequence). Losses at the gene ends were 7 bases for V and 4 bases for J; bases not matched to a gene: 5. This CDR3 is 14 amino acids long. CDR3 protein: CASKRTSGSDTQYF. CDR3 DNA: TGTGCCAGCAAGAGGACTAGCGGATCAGATACGCAGTATTTT.

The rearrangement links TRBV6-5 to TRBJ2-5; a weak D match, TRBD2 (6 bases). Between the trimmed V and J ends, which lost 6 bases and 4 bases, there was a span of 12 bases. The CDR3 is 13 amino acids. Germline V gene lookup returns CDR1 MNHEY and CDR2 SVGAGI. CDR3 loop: CASREVGGETQYF. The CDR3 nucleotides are TGTGCCAGCAGGGAGGTCGGGGGAGAGACCCAGTACTTC.

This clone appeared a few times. The CDR3 sequence is CASSKPRLAAIYNEQFF. CDR3 in DNA: TGTGCCAGCAGCAAACCGAGACTAGCGGCTATATACAATGAGCAGTTCTTC. V usage is TRBV21-1 and J usage is TRBJ2-1; the table's D call, TRBD2, was not checked against the DNA. TRBV21-1 is annotated as a pseudogene. This CDR3 contains 17 residues.

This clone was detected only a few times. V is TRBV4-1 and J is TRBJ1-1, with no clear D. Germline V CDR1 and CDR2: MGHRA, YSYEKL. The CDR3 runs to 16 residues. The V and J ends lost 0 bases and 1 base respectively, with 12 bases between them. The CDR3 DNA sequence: TGCGCCAGCAGCCAAGATGCCATCGAGAAGAACACTGAAGCTTTCTTT. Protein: CASSQDAIEKNTEAFF.

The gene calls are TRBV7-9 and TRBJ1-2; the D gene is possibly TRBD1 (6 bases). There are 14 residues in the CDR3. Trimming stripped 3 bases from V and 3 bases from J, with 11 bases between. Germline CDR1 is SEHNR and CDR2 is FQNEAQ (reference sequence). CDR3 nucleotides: TGTGCCAGCAGCTTCCACGACAGGTACTATGGCTACACCTTC. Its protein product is CASSFHDRYYGYTF.

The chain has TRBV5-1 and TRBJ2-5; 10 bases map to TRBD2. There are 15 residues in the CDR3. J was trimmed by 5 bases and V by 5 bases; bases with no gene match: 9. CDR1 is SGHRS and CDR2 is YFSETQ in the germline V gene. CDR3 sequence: CASSRSGGAGETQYF. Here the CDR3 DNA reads TGCGCCAGCAGTAGGAGCGGGGGGGCCGGGGAGACCCAGTACTTC.

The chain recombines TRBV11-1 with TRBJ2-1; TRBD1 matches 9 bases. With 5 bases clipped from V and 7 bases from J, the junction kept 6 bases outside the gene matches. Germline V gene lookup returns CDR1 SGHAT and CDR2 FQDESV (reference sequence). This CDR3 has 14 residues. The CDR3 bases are TGTGCCAGCAGCCTACAGGGGGCGGATAATGAGCAGTTCTTC. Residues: CASSLQGADNEQFF. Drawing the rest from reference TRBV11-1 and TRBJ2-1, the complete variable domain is EAEVAQSPRYKITEKSQAVAFWCDPISGHATLYWYRQILGQGPELLVQFQDESVVDDSQLPKDRFSAERLKGVDSTLKIQPAELGDSAMYLCASSLQGADNEQFFGPGTRLTVL.

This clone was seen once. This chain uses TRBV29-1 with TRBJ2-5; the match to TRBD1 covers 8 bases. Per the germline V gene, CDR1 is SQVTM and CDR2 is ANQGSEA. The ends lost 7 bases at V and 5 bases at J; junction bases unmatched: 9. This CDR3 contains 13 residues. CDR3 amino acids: CSGRRGRGETQYF. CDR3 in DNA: TGCAGCGGCCGCAGGGGGCGCGGGGAGACCCAGTACTTC.

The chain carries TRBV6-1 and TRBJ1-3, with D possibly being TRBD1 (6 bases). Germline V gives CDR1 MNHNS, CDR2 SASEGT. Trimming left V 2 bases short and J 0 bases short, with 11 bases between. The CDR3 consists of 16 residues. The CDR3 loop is CASSEQGPYSGNTIYF. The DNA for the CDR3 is TGTGCCAGCAGTGAACAGGGGCCTTACTCTGGAAACACCATATATTTT.

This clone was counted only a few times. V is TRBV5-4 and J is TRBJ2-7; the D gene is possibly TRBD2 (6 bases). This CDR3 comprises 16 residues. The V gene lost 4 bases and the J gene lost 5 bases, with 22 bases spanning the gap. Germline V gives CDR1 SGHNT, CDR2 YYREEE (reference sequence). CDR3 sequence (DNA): TGTGCCAGCAGCCAATATAAAGGCGGGATAGGCAACGAGCAGTACTTC. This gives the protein CASSQYKGGIGNEQYF.

In nucleotides, the CDR3 is TGCGCCAGCAGCTGGGCGCCGGACAGGGGTATCCGTGGCTACACCTTC. It is translated as CASSWAPDRGIRGYTF. V gene TRBV5-1 combines with J gene TRBJ1-2; 9 bases fit TRBD1. The CDR3 runs to 16 residues. The trim removed 3 bases at V and 7 bases at J, leaving 13 bases unmatched. Germline CDR1 is SGHRS and CDR2 is YFSETQ.